This section outlines one T cell receptor beta chain sequence together with its context. As yet, its antigen is unknown. TCRdb called the reads again in MiXCR, with one record for every CDR3 protein. The sample lists about 140,000 distinct CDR3 sequences, 32% occurring once. This entry belongs to a study of T cell repertoires in cytomegalovirus infection. This CDR3 spans 14 amino acids. V was trimmed by 6 bases and J by 4 bases, leaving 12 bases between them. Looked up from germline, CDR1 is LNHDA and CDR2 is SQIVND (reference sequence). The sequence derives from a human donor in good health (CMV status not recorded). Some clones in this sample may be carry-over from other donors' samples. The source was CD8+ T cells from cultured PBMCs, collected from culture after CMV antigen stimulation. V gene TRBV19 combines with J gene TRBJ2-2, with D tentatively TRBD1 (6 bases). The CDR3 sequence: CASSLGQFTGELFF. In nucleotides, the CDR3 is TGTGCCAGTAGCCTTGGACAGTTCACCGGGGAGCTGTTTTTT.